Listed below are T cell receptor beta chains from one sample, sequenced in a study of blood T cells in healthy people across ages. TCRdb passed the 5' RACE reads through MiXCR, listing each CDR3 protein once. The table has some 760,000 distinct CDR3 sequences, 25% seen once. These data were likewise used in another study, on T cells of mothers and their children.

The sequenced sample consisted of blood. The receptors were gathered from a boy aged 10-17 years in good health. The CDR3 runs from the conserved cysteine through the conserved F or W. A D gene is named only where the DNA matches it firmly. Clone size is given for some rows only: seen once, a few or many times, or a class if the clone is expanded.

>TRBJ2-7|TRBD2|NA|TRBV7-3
CASSPGAAGGTYEQYF
TGTGCCAGCAGCCCAGGGGCAGCGGGGGGCACGTACGAGCAGTACTTC
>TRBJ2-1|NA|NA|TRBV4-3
CASSPQGGQGPHEQFF
TGCGCCAGCAGCCCCCAGGGGGGCCAAGGTCCCCATGAGCAGTTCTTC
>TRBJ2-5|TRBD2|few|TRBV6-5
CASSRTSLQETQYF
TGTGCCAGCAGTCGGACTAGCCTCCAAGAGACCCAGTACTTC
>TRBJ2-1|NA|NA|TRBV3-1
CASSPNGEGAWDEQFF
TGTGCCAGCAGCCCAAACGGGGAGGGGGCTTGGGATGAGCAGTTCTTC
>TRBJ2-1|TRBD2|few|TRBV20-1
CRNSGRSPEQFF
TGCAGAAATAGCGGGAGGTCCCCTGAGCAGTTCTTC
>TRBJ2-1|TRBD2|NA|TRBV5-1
CASSPASGGDNEQFF
TGCGCCAGCAGCCCTGCTAGCGGGGGGGACAATGAGCAGTTCTTC
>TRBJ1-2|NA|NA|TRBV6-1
CASSEGLGLNYGYTF
TGTGCCAGCAGTGAAGGTTTGGGGCTAAACTATGGCTACACCTTC
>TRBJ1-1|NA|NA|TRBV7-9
CASSLAIQGGPEAFF
TGTGCCAGCAGCTTAGCGATCCAGGGAGGCCCTGAAGCTTTCTTT
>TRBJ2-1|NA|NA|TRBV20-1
CSAGVGTASYNEQFF
TGCAGTGCTGGAGTCGGGACCGCGTCCTACAATGAGCAGTTCTTC
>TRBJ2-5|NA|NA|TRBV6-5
CASSYSIGTSGTQYF
TGTGCCAGCAGTTACTCGATAGGGACCAGCGGGACCCAGTACTTC
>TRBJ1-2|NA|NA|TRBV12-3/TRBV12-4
CAGSFWANYGYTF
TGTGCCGGCAGTTTCTGGGCTAACTATGGCTACACCTTC
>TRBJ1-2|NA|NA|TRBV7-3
CASSPFQVYGYTF
TGTGCCAGCAGCCCTTTTCAGGTCTATGGCTACACCTTC
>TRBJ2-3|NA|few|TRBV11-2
CASSFRGRASTDTQYF
TGTGCCAGCAGCTTTCGTGGCAGGGCTTCTACAGATACGCAGTATTTT
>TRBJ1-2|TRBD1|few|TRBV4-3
CASSQTRTGVGGYTF
TGCGCCAGCAGCCAAACCCGAACAGGGGTCGGGGGCTACACCTTC
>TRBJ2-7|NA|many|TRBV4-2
CASSPPGTYEQYF
TGTGCCAGCAGCCCCCCCGGGACCTACGAGCAGTACTTC